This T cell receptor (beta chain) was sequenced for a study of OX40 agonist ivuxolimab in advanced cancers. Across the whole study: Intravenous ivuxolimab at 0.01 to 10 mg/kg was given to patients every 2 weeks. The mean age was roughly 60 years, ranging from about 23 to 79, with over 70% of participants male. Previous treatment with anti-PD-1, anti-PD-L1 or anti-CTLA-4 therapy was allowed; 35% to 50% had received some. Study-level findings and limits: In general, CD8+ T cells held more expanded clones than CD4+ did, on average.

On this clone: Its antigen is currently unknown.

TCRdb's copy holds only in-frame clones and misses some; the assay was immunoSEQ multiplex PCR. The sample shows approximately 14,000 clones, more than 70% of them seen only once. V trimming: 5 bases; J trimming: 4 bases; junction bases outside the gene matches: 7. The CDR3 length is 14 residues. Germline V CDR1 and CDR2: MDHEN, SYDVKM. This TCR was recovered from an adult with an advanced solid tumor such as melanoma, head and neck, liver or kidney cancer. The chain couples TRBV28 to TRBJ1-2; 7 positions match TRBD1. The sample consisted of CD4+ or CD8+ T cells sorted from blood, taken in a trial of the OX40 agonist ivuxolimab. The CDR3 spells CASSETGSSYGYTF. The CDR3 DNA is TGTGCCAGCAGTGAGACAGGGAGCAGCTATGGCTACACCTTC.